This T cell receptor beta chain comes out of a study of CD8 T cells in ankylosing spondylitis. Study outcomes and limitations: Reportedly, significant enrichment of disease-linked clones occurred in matched ankylosing spondylitis synovial fluid. In reactive arthritis synovial fluid and blood, some motif variants had been reported before. A TCR beta motif made of several highly homologous variants seemed typical of ankylosing spondylitis blood.

With regard to this clonotype: The antigen is not known.

TCR beta libraries were made by quantitative 5'-RACE with molecular barcodes. TCRdb analysed the 5' RACE reads with MiXCR anew, one entry per CDR3 protein. The sample includes hundreds of thousands of distinct CDR3 sequences, approximately 30% of them seen just once. This CDR3 contains 16 residues. Germline CDR1 is SGHVS and CDR2 is FQNEAQ. Trimming at V came to 5 bases and at J to 3 bases, leaving 10 bases not matched to a gene. The gene calls are TRBV7-8 and TRBJ2-3, with 8 positions matching TRBD2. The TCR sequence derives from a male donor with ankylosing spondylitis or in good health (not recorded which). The specimen sequenced was blood, either unsorted or a sorted T cell fraction (not recorded which). The CDR3 DNA reads as TGTGCCAGCAGCGGCGGGGCGGGGGGCCCTACAGATACGCAGTATTTT. Protein: CASSGGAGGPTDTQYF.